This T cell receptor beta chain was sequenced in a study of cytomegalovirus exposure and HLA in healthy donors. Whole-study findings and limits: In a later analysis, at a false discovery rate of 0.05, fewer than 20,000 TCR beta sequences were associated with HLA alleles. Most TCR sequences were rare, but some public TCRs occurred in many donors. Reports described diagnosis of cytomegalovirus status by the classifier as highly specific and sensitive. TCR beta V- and J-gene trimming was later associated with a missense DCLRE1C variant.

Per germline, CDR1 SNHLY and CDR2 FYNNEI. This CDR3 is built from 14 residues. Trimming left V 8 bases short and J 4 bases short, with 15 bases between. Note on this clone: The antigen remains undetermined.

Primers for the PCR totalled 60 Vbeta and 13 Jbeta. Sequencing was performed with immunoSEQ multiplex PCR; in TCRdb, only in-frame clones are kept and a portion is missing. The sample lists more than 100,000 clones, approximately 66% occurring once. Sequencing was done on a sample of PBMCs. The chain recombines TRBV2 with TRBJ2-1, with D hard to call. The sequence derives from a woman in her 50s in good health and CMV-seronegative. This chain's CDR3 is CASADPRWYNEQFF. The CDR3 nucleotides read TGTGCCAGCGCTGACCCCAGGTGGTACAATGAGCAGTTCTTC.